Listed below are T cell receptor beta chains from one sample, sequenced in a study of cytomegalovirus exposure and HLA in healthy donors. Produced via immunoSEQ multiplex PCR; TCRdb's table is partial and in-frame only. In the table there are 210,000 or so clones, over 75% of which are singletons. Material: PBMCs. Receptors originate from a human donor in good health. CDR3s include the opening cysteine and the closing phenylalanine or tryptophan. A D gene is named only where the DNA matches it firmly. Clone size appears in some rows only: once, few, many, or a class for an expanded clone.

J: TRBJ1-3; size: .; V: TRBV5-1; D: .; DNA: TGCGCCAGCAGCCTAACCGTCTCTGGAAACACCATATATTTT; CDR3: CASSLTVSGNTIYF
J: TRBJ1-4; size: .; V: TRBV7-2; D: .; DNA: TGTGCCAGCAGCGTCCAGGGTGGAGGGCGGGAAAAACTGTTTTTT; CDR3: CASSVQGGGREKLFF
J: TRBJ1-1; size: .; V: TRBV4-1; D: .; DNA: TGCGCCAGCAGCCAGCCGGAGGTGACTGAAGCTTTCTTT; CDR3: CASSQPEVTEAFF
J: TRBJ2-5; size: .; V: TRBV7-8; D: TRBD1; DNA: TGTGCCAGCAGCCCCCTGAGCGGGACAGGGGGCGCGGGAGAGACCCAGTACTTC; CDR3: CASSPLSGTGGAGETQYF
J: TRBJ1-1; size: .; V: TRBV5-1; D: .; DNA: TGCGCCAGCAGCTTGGCCGACAGCCCCTACACTGAAGCTTTCTTT; CDR3: CASSLADSPYTEAFF
J: TRBJ1-1; size: few; V: TRBV7-9; D: .; DNA: TGTGCCAGCAGCTTAGGCAGGAACACTGAAGCTTTCTTT; CDR3: CASSLGRNTEAFF
J: TRBJ2-1; size: .; V: TRBV5-6; D: TRBD2; DNA: TGTGCCAGCAGGGGGCGGGGGGCCAATGAGCAGTTCTTC; CDR3: CASRGRGANEQFF
J: TRBJ2-1; size: .; V: TRBV6-1; D: TRBD2; DNA: TGTGCCAGCAACCGACTAGCGGGAGAGTACAATGAGCAGTTCTTC; CDR3: CASNRLAGEYNEQFF
J: TRBJ1-1; size: .; V: TRBV5-1; D: .; DNA: TGCGCCAGCAGCCCACCTGGTATGAGTACTGAAGCTTTCTTT; CDR3: CASSPPGMSTEAFF
J: TRBJ2-5; size: .; V: TRBV9; D: TRBD1; DNA: TGTGCCAGCAGCGTAACTCCGGGACAGGGCTCGGAAGAGACCCAGTACTTC; CDR3: CASSVTPGQGSEETQYF
J: TRBJ2-5; size: .; V: TRBV11-2; D: .; DNA: TGTGCCAGCAGCTTAGACATCCAAGAGACCCAGTACTTC; CDR3: CASSLDIQETQYF
J: TRBJ2-7; size: .; V: TRBV28; D: TRBD2; DNA: TGTGCCAGCAGTTACGCCCTCGGGGAGGGGTTGGCCGAGCAGTACTTC; CDR3: CASSYALGEGLAEQYF
J: TRBJ2-3; size: .; V: TRBV28; D: .; DNA: TGTGCCAGTAGCCCCCGTACAGGAGCTAGCACAGATACGCAGTATTTT; CDR3: CASSPRTGASTDTQYF
J: TRBJ1-1; size: .; V: TRBV5-1; D: .; DNA: TGCGCCAGCAGCCCGGGGGGGGCAAACACTGAAGCTTTCTTT; CDR3: CASSPGGANTEAFF
J: TRBJ2-1; size: few; V: TRBV19; D: TRBD2; DNA: TGTGCCAGTAGTATAGTGCTAGCGGGCAATGAGCAGTTCTTC; CDR3: CASSIVLAGNEQFF
J: TRBJ2-1; size: .; V: TRBV7-2; D: TRBD1; DNA: TGTGCCAGCAGCTTAGCGGCCAGGGGGCGCGGTGAGCAGTTCTTC; CDR3: CASSLAARGRGEQFF
J: TRBJ1-1; size: .; V: TRBV4-2; D: .; DNA: TGTGCCAGCAGCCAAGATCGCGGTCCCACTGAAGCTTTCTTT; CDR3: CASSQDRGPTEAFF
J: TRBJ2-3; size: .; V: TRBV15; D: .; DNA: TGTGCCACCAGCAGAGATGTGAGTACAGATACGCAGTATTTT; CDR3: CATSRDVSTDTQYF
J: TRBJ1-2; size: .; V: TRBV21-1; D: .; DNA: TGTGCCACCCTAAGTGGAACAGGGGATTGTGGCTACACCTTC; CDR3: CATLSGTGDCGYTF
J: TRBJ1-3; size: .; V: TRBV6-5; D: .; DNA: TGTGCCAGCAGTTCTCGACAGATCTCTGGAAACACCATATATTTT; CDR3: CASSSRQISGNTIYF
J: TRBJ2-7; size: .; V: TRBV19; D: .; DNA: TGTGCCAGTAGCCCGACAGGAACCTCCTACGAGCAGTACTTC; CDR3: CASSPTGTSYEQYF
J: TRBJ2-5; size: .; V: TRBV9; D: TRBD2; DNA: TGTGCCAGCAGCGATAACAGCGGGAGAAGGTGGGAGACCCAGTACTTC; CDR3: CASSDNSGRRWETQYF
J: TRBJ1-1; size: .; V: TRBV5-1; D: .; DNA: TGCGCCAGCAGCTCCAACGGGGGGAACACTGAAGCTTTCTTT; CDR3: CASSSNGGNTEAFF
J: TRBJ1-1; size: .; V: TRBV6-5; D: .; DNA: TGTGCCAGCAGTTACTCTAACAGGGTTGAAGCTTTCTTT; CDR3: CASSYSNRVEAFF
J: TRBJ2-1; size: .; V: TRBV7-8; D: TRBD2; DNA: TGTGCCAGCAGCGCCGGGACTAGCGGAGCCGCTAATGAGCAGTTCTTC; CDR3: CASSAGTSGAANEQFF
J: TRBJ2-7; size: .; V: TRBV19; D: TRBD2; DNA: TGTGCCAGTGCGTCGGGCGGGAGCGTGCCCTACGAGCAGTACTTC; CDR3: CASASGGSVPYEQYF
J: TRBJ1-5; size: .; V: TRBV2; D: .; DNA: TGTGCCAGCAGTGAATACGGGGTGTTTCATCAGCCCCAGCATTTT; CDR3: CASSEYGVFHQPQHF
J: TRBJ2-2; size: .; V: TRBV5-4; D: TRBD2; DNA: TGTGCCAGCAGCGTGGGACTAGCGGGAGTGAACACCGGGGAGCTGTTTTTT; CDR3: CASSVGLAGVNTGELFF
J: TRBJ2-7; size: few; V: TRBV10-3; D: TRBD1; DNA: TGTGCCATCAGGGGGGGGACAGGGAAGTACGAGCAGTACTTC; CDR3: CAIRGGTGKYEQYF
J: TRBJ2-1; size: .; V: TRBV4-3; D: TRBD2; DNA: TGCGCCAGCAGCCTCTGGACTAGCGGGAGTACGAATGAGCAGTTCTTC; CDR3: CASSLWTSGSTNEQFF
J: TRBJ1-6; size: .; V: TRBV7-3; D: .; DNA: TGTGCCAGCAGCTTAGCAGGGGAGGGTAATTCACCCCTCCACTTT; CDR3: CASSLAGEGNSPLHF
J: TRBJ2-5; size: .; V: TRBV5-1; D: TRBD1; DNA: TGCGCCAGCAGTGCCGACAGGGGGCTTCAGACCCAGTACTTC; CDR3: CASSADRGLQTQYF
J: TRBJ2-1; size: .; V: TRBV27; D: TRBD1; DNA: TGTGCCAGCGGTACAGGGGCTAGCTCCTACAATGAGCAGTTCTTC; CDR3: CASGTGASSYNEQFF
J: TRBJ2-1; size: .; V: TRBV5-1; D: TRBD1; DNA: TGCGCCAGCAGCTTGGGTTTAACAGGGGCGGCCTTTTACAATGAGCAGTTCTTC; CDR3: CASSLGLTGAAFYNEQFF
J: TRBJ2-3; size: .; V: TRBV7-9; D: .; DNA: TGTGCCAGCAGCTTTCTTAGAATCACAGATACGCAGTATTTT; CDR3: CASSFLRITDTQYF
J: TRBJ2-7; size: .; V: TRBV7-9; D: TRBD1; DNA: TGTGCCAGCAGCTTGGGACAGGACTCCTACGAGCAGTACTTC; CDR3: CASSLGQDSYEQYF